Listed here are 25 T cell receptor beta chains from one sample, sequenced in a study of cytomegalovirus exposure and HLA in healthy donors. The primer mix had 60 Vbeta and 13 Jbeta primers. Clones were sequenced by immunoSEQ multiplex PCR, and TCRdb holds only the in-frame ones, with some missing. Of about 160,000 clones in the sample, 80% to 90% were seen once. The sample was PBMCs. The receptor source for this set is a man aged 50 to 60 in good health and CMV-seropositive.

Comment on this clone: One junction end does not reproduce the germline sequence, and a read error may be involved. V gene TRBV7-8 combines with J gene TRBJ2-1; TRBD2 is a possible D gene (5 bases). CDR3 length: 15 residues. Germline assignment: CDR1 SGHVS and CDR2 FQNEAQ. The CDR3 here is CASSLLEGSSNEQFF. CDR3 DNA sequence: TGTGCCAGCAGCTTATTAGAGGGATCCTCCAATGAGCAGTTCTTC.

This sequence joins TRBV18 and TRBJ2-7, with D possibly TRBD2 on 5 matching bases. With 3 bases removed from V and 3 bases from J, the gap between germline ends came to 12 bases. Germline V gives CDR1 KGHSH, CDR2 LQKENI. The CDR3 sequence is 14 residues long. The CDR3, as DNA: TGTGCCAGCTCACCCCGAGGGAAAAACTACGAGCAGTACGTC. Its translation: CASSPRGKNYEQYV.

This sequence joins TRBV13 and TRBJ2-2, with 12 bases identical to TRBD2. V was clipped by 3 bases and J by 6 bases; unmatched bases: 2. This CDR3 contains 15 residues. Germline CDR1 PRHDT, CDR2 FYEKMQ (reference sequence). CDR3 DNA: TGTGCCAGCAGCTTCGGACTAGCGGGACCCGGGGAGCTGTTTTTT. This translates into CASSFGLAGPGELFF.

This chain connects TRBV5-1 to TRBJ2-1; 13 bases agree with TRBD2. Germline V CDR1 and CDR2: SGHRS, YFSETQ. The CDR3 loop spans 15 amino acids. The trim removed 0 bases at V and 8 bases at J, leaving 2 bases unmatched. As DNA, the CDR3 is TGCGCCAGCAGCTTGGGGACTAGCGGGAGTGATGAGCAGTTCTTC. This sequence encodes CASSLGTSGSDEQFF.

This rearrangement joins TRBV6-5 to TRBJ2-3, with D perhaps TRBD2 (6 bases). Germline CDR1 reads MNHEY; CDR2 reads SVGAGI. The CDR3 runs 15 residues. Trimming shortened V by 2 bases and J by 1 base, and 10 bases separated the two germline ends. CDR3 sequence reads: CASSYGTAGTDTQYF. The CDR3 DNA reads as TGTGCCAGCAGTTACGGGACTGCCGGCACAGATACGCAGTATTTT.

The chain couples TRBV16 to TRBJ2-1; the match to TRBD2 covers 13 bases. Germline CDR1 KGHSY, CDR2 FQNENV. Unmatched junction bases numbered 5, after V lost 4 bases and J lost 8 bases. The CDR3 is 15 amino acids. The CDR3 here is CASSPTSGGVYEQFF. CDR3 coding DNA: TGTGCCAGCAGCCCCACTAGCGGGGGGGTATATGAGCAGTTCTTC.

This clone is a singleton in its sample. This chain joins TRBV7-6 and TRBJ2-7, with 10 bases fitting TRBD2. The CDR3 contains 15 residues. V dropped 1 base and J dropped 6; count of bases not matched to a gene: 6. Germline CDR1 reads SGHVS; CDR2 reads FNYEAQ. The CDR3 here is CASSLGSGGEGEQYF. CDR3 sequence (DNA): TGTGCCAGCAGCTTAGGCAGCGGGGGGGAGGGCGAGCAGTACTTC.

The chain carries TRBV18 and TRBJ2-1; 12 bases are a match to TRBD2. The CDR3 length is 15 residues. The trim removed 5 bases at V and 6 bases at J, leaving 5 bases unmatched. Germline CDR1 is KGHSH and CDR2 is LQKENI. The CDR3 DNA reads TGTGCCAGCTCATCACTAGCGGGGGGCGTCAATGAGCAGTTCTTC. It translates to CASSSLAGGVNEQFF.

Only one count was recorded for this clone. The genes are TRBV7-3 and TRBJ2-1, with 10 bases lining up with TRBD2. CDR3 length: 16 residues. The germline gives CDR1 SGHTA, CDR2 FQGTGA. V lost 2 bases and J lost 4; bases outside the gene matches: 5. The CDR3 region is CASSLFPSGGYNEQFF. The CDR3 DNA reads as TGTGCCAGCAGCTTATTTCCTAGCGGGGGTTACAATGAGCAGTTCTTC.

The chain is built from TRBV7-2 and TRBJ2-5, with TRBD2 identical over 8 bases. The CDR3 is 17 residues long. Germline V lookup: CDR1 SGHTA, CDR2 FQGNSA. The J segment lost 0 bases and the V segment lost 5 bases, leaving 11 bases of the junction unmatched. CDR3 bases: TGTGCCAGCAGCCCTCCAGGACTAGCCGGGTACCAAGAGACCCAGTACTTC. This translates into CASSPPGLAGYQETQYF.

This chain uses TRBV6-4 with TRBJ2-2, with D tentatively TRBD2 (5 bases). This CDR3 is built from 15 residues. CDR1 is MRHNA and CDR2 is SNTAGT in the germline V gene. Between the trimmed V and J ends, which lost 3 bases and 5 bases, there was a span of 13 bases. CDR3 sequence: CASSDTRTVTGELFF. For the CDR3, the DNA is TGTGCCAGCAGTGATACCCGGACTGTTACCGGGGAGCTGTTTTTT.

This clone was detected only once. The chain links TRBV6-6 to TRBJ1-2, with a weak D call TRBD1 (5 bases). V was shortened by 6 bases and J by 0 bases, with 14 bases between the two germline ends. The germline CDR1 and CDR2 sequences are MNHNY and SVGAGI (reference sequence). CDR3 size: 15 residues. The CDR3 DNA reads as TGTGCCAGCAGCCTAGACAGAGAGCCTAACTATGGCTACACCTTC. Translation: CASSLDREPNYGYTF.

The genes are TRBV10-3 and TRBJ2-1; tentatively, D is TRBD2 (6 bases). The CDR3 spans 14 residues. Germline CDR1 and CDR2: ENHRY and SYGVKD. V was shortened by 10 bases and J by 6 bases, with 19 bases between the two germline ends. CDR3 DNA sequence: TGTGCCACCCGGGGAGGTCAGGGAGGCAATGAGCAGTTCTTC. Protein: CATRGGQGGNEQFF.

The chain has TRBV6-1 and TRBJ2-2; a weak D match, TRBD2 (6 bases). This CDR3 region has 14 residues. Trimming removed 6 bases from V and 7 bases from J, with 15 bases in between. Germline V gives CDR1 MNHNS, CDR2 SASEGT. Here the CDR3 reads CASSIGGLGGELFF. DNA for the CDR3: TGTGCCAGCAGCATCGGGGGACTCGGCGGGGAGCTGTTTTTT.

This clone has just a few counts. V usage is TRBV7-2 and J usage is TRBJ2-7, with TRBD1 matching over 8 bases. The CDR3 runs 14 residues. From germline, CDR1 is SGHTA and CDR2 FQGNSA. Unmatched junction bases numbered 2, after V lost 3 bases and J lost 1 base. The CDR3 region is CASSFGTGSYEQYF. The CDR3, as DNA: TGTGCCAGCAGCTTTGGGACAGGTTCCTACGAGCAGTACTTC.

The chain carries TRBV2 and TRBJ2-3; no reliable D call. CDR3 length: 12 residues. Germline values: CDR1 SNHLY, CDR2 FYNNEI. The germline V and J ends were trimmed by 5 bases and 6 bases, with 9 bases remaining between them. The CDR3 spells CASSSKRDTQYF. In DNA form, the CDR3 reads TGTGCCAGCAGTTCAAAACGGGATACGCAGTATTTT.

This CDR3 reads CASSLVRGGATDTQYF. CDR3 DNA: TGCGCCAGCAGCTTGGTACGTGGGGGGGCCACAGATACGCAGTATTTT. The V and J genes are TRBV5-1 and TRBJ2-3; possibly TRBD2 for D (7 bases). Germline V gives CDR1 SGHRS, CDR2 YFSETQ. This CDR3 spans 16 amino acids. V dropped 0 bases and J dropped 2 bases, with 13 bases sitting between them.

The chain couples TRBV13 to TRBJ2-3; no firm D call. The CDR3 consists of 12 residues. The V gene's germline CDR1 is PRHDT and CDR2 FYEKMQ (reference sequence). Deletions cut 3 bases from V and 2 bases from J, with 3 bases between. CDR3 nucleotides: TGTGCCAGCAGCTTCTACACAGATACGCAGTATTTT. Translated: CASSFYTDTQYF.

The chain joins TRBV18 to TRBJ2-7, with D tentatively TRBD2 (6 bases). Germline CDR1 reads KGHSH; CDR2 reads LQKENI. CDR3 size: 15 residues. V was cut by 4 bases and J by 7 bases, with 20 bases left in between. This CDR3 is CASSRTRDSTVEQYF. The CDR3 DNA follows: TGTGCCAGCTCACGAACCCGGGACTCGACTGTTGAGCAGTACTTC.

The rearrangement uses TRBV5-5 and TRBJ2-3; D is uncertain. The CDR3 has 13 amino acids. CDR1 is SGHKS, CDR2 YYEKEE, per germline (reference sequence). V was pared by 4 bases and J by 2 bases, with 8 bases between. DNA of the CDR3: TGTGCCAGCAGCCCCCCATCCACAGATACGCAGTATTTT. Translated, it gives CASSPPSTDTQYF. Complete variable domain (other parts from reference TRBV5-5 and TRBJ2-3): DAGVTQSPTHLIKTRGQQVTLRCSPISGHKSVSWYQQVLGQGPQFIFQYYEKEERGRGNFPDRFSARQFPNYSSELNVNALLLGDSALYLCASSPPSTDTQYFGPGTRLTVL.

This chain uses TRBV7-3 with TRBJ1-1; no clear D. The V gene's germline CDR1 is SGHTA and CDR2 FQGTGA. With 3 bases removed from V and 1 base from J, the gap between germline ends came to 6 bases. The CDR3 is 13 amino acids. CDR3 DNA: TGTGCCAGCAGCTTGGGAGAGAACACTGAAGCTTTCTTT. Translated, it gives CASSLGENTEAFF. Full variable domain (missing parts from reference TRBV7-3 and TRBJ1-1): GAGVSQTPSNKVTEKGKYVELRCDPISGHTALYWYRQSLGQGPEFLIYFQGTGAADDSGLPNDRFFAVRPEGSVSTLKIQRTERGDSAVYLCASSLGENTEAFFGQGTRLTVV.

The chain has TRBV18 and TRBJ1-4; D remains unclear. V was pared by 3 bases and J by 0 bases, with 2 bases between. From germline, CDR1 is KGHSH and CDR2 LQKENI. The CDR3 is 13 amino acids. In DNA form, the CDR3 reads TGTGCCAGCTCACCCTCAACTAATGAAAAACTGTTTTTT. Translating gives CASSPSTNEKLFF.

This chain uses TRBV4-1 with TRBJ1-4; 7 nucleotides line up with TRBD1. The CDR3 length is 17 residues. The germline V gene encodes CDR1 MGHRA and CDR2 YSYEKL. The junction had 10 bases not matched to a gene; V was cut back by 2 bases and J by 4 bases. The CDR3 region is CASSQMGTEAINEKLFF. The DNA for the CDR3 is TGCGCCAGCAGCCAAATGGGGACAGAGGCTATTAATGAAAAACTGTTTTTT.

The rearrangement uses TRBV5-5 and TRBJ2-3, with a weak D call TRBD1 (6 bases). The CDR3 extends over 16 amino acids. Between the trimmed V and J ends, which lost 1 base and 1 base, there was a span of 13 bases. CDR1 and CDR2 (germline): SGHKS, YYEKEE (reference sequence). For the CDR3, the DNA is TGTGCCAGCAGCTTGCCCCGGGACATAGGCACAGATACGCAGTATTTT. This codes for CASSLPRDIGTDTQYF.

The chain has TRBV27 and TRBJ1-3; D unclear. Trimming shortened V by 3 bases and J by 4 bases, and 7 bases separated the two germline ends. This CDR3 has 13 residues. Germline lookup yields CDR1 MNHEY and CDR2 SMNVEV (reference sequence). The CDR3 here is CASSLPGGNTIYF. For the CDR3, the DNA is TGTGCCAGCAGTTTGCCAGGCGGAAACACCATATATTTT.